These 28 T cell receptor beta chains were sequenced from one sample in a study of early T cells in non-severe SARS-CoV-2 infection. MiXCR, run by TCRdb on the 5' RACE reads, gives a single entry per CDR3 protein. The sample shows approximately 50,000 distinct CDR3 sequences, almost 9.5% of them seen only once. Sequencing was carried out using whole blood. All receptors derive from an adult who was a healthcare worker with PCR-confirmed SARS-CoV-2 infection or an uninfected control (not recorded which).

This clonotype was seen many times. This chain links TRBV20-1 with TRBJ2-1, with a possible D match to TRBD1 (5 bases). The V end was cut by 3 bases, the J end by 2 bases, with 14 bases between. The CDR3 length is 15 residues. Germline CDR1 DFQATT, CDR2 SNEGSKA (reference sequence). CDR3 amino acids: CSASLGVGTYNEQFF. CDR3 bases: TGCAGTGCTAGCCTAGGGGTAGGAACCTACAATGAGCAGTTCTTC.

This clonotype occurred a few times. This chain joins TRBV30 and TRBJ1-2; weak D call: TRBD1 (6 bases). This CDR3 contains 16 residues. V lost 0 bases, J lost 4 bases, and 18 bases lay in between. Germline V gene lookup returns CDR1 GTSNPN and CDR2 SVGIG (reference sequence). The chain's CDR3 is CAWSVPTGLKGYGYTF. CDR3 bases: TGTGCCTGGAGTGTACCTACAGGGCTGAAGGGCTATGGCTACACCTTC.

This clonotype appeared many times. The CDR3: CASSLVGTSGRVPKNIQYF. CDR3 nucleotide sequence: TGTGCCAGCAGCTTAGTCGGGACTAGCGGGAGGGTACCCAAAAACATTCAGTACTTC. The rearrangement uses TRBV7-2 and TRBJ2-4, with 16 bases identical to TRBD2. The junction had 5 bases not matched to a gene; V was cut back by 1 base and J by 2 bases. The CDR3 runs 19 residues. CDR1 and CDR2 from the germline V gene are SGHTA and FQGNSA. Using reference TRBV7-2 and TRBJ2-4 for the parts outside the CDR3, the full variable domain is GAGVSQSPSNKVTEKGKDVELRCDPISGHTALYWYRQSLGQGLEFLIYFQGNSAPDKSGLPSDRFSAERTGGSVSTLTIQRTQQEDSAVYLCASSLVGTSGRVPKNIQYFGAGTRLSVL.

Points on this clonotype: With a much larger clone just one base away, this may be a read error. This sequence joins TRBV10-3 and TRBJ1-1; 9 bases agree with TRBD1. V trimming: 10 bases; J trimming: 3 bases; junction bases outside the gene matches: 3. The CDR3 loop spans 12 amino acids. Germline-derived CDR1 and CDR2 are ENHRY and SYGVKD. The CDR3 DNA reads TGTGCCACCAGACAGGGGGACACTGAAGCTTTCTTT. Its translation is CATRQGDTEAFF.

This clonotype has a handful of counts. CDR3 loop: CASSEDRQGTAGDIQYF. The CDR3, as DNA: TGTGCCAGCAGTGAGGATCGACAGGGGACCGCCGGGGACATTCAGTACTTC. The chain uses TRBV6-5 and TRBJ2-4, with TRBD1 matching 8 bases. The CDR3 length is 17 residues. The trim removed 5 bases at V and 8 bases at J, leaving 17 bases unmatched. Germline CDR1 reads MNHEY; CDR2 reads SVGAGI.

There are many counts of this clonotype. This chain joins TRBV9 and TRBJ2-1; the match to TRBD2 covers 10 bases. This CDR3 has 14 amino acids. Germline values: CDR1 SGDLS, CDR2 YYNGEE. V shed 3 bases and J 6 bases; nucleotides not matched to a gene: 3. CDR3 sequence reads: CASSAGLASNEQFF. In DNA, the CDR3 is TGTGCCAGCAGCGCGGGACTAGCGAGCAATGAGCAGTTCTTC.

This clonotype was seen at least ten times. The gene calls are TRBV7-9 and TRBJ2-5; 7 nucleotides align to TRBD1. V shed 6 bases and J 5 bases; nucleotides not matched to a gene: 12. The CDR3 loop spans 15 amino acids. Germline assignment: CDR1 SEHNR and CDR2 FQNEAQ (reference sequence). Here the CDR3 reads CASRADRVTSETQYF. CDR3 sequence (DNA): TGTGCCAGCAGGGCCGACAGGGTTACGTCGGAGACCCAGTACTTC.

This clonotype showed up many times. The rearrangement joins TRBV28 to TRBJ1-1; D gene uncertain. Germline CDR1 reads MDHEN; CDR2 reads SYDVKM. This CDR3 spans 14 amino acids. V shed 2 bases and J shed 2 bases, with 9 bases lying between them. As DNA, the CDR3 is TGTGCCAGCAGTTTAGCACCTAAAAACACTGAAGCTTTCTTT. Translation gives CASSLAPKNTEAFF.

This clonotype was picked up a small number of times. The chain carries TRBV5-1 and TRBJ1-1, with 10 bases that match TRBD1. This CDR3 spans 14 amino acids. In germline, CDR1 is SGHRS, CDR2 YFSETQ. V shed 3 bases and J 7 bases; nucleotides not matched to a gene: 6. The CDR3 nucleotides read TGCGCCAGCAGCTGGACAGGGGGATACTATGAAGCTTTCTTT. Protein: CASSWTGGYYEAFF. Drawing the rest from reference TRBV5-1 and TRBJ1-1, the complete variable domain is KAGVTQTPRYLIKTRGQQVTLSCSPISGHRSVSWYQQTPGQGLQFLFEYFSETQRNKGNFPGRFSGRQFSNSRSEMNVSTLELGDSALYLCASSWTGGYYEAFFGQGTRLTVV.

V and J are TRBV2 and TRBJ1-4; weak D call: TRBD1 (5 bases). The germline CDR1 and CDR2 sequences are SNHLY and FYNNEI. V gave up 7 bases and J gave up 6 bases, with 12 bases separating them. This CDR3 has 13 amino acids. Written as DNA, the CDR3 is TGTGCCAGCAAATGGGACCCTGATGAAAAACTGTTTTTT. Its protein is CASKWDPDEKLFF. The full variable domain, its missing parts supplied by reference TRBV2 and TRBJ1-4, is EPEVTQTPSHQVTQMGQEVILRCVPISNHLYFYWYRQILGQKVEFLVSFYNNEISEKSEIFDDQFSVERPDGSNFTLKIRSTKLEDSAMYFCASKWDPDEKLFFGSGTQLSVL.

This clonotype has more than one count but fewer than ten. The rearrangement uses TRBV28 and TRBJ2-7, with D possibly matching TRBD1 (6 bases). The germline V and J ends were trimmed by 5 bases and 2 bases, with 10 bases remaining between them. The CDR3 totals 13 residues. The V gene's germline CDR1 is MDHEN and CDR2 SYDVKM. The CDR3 spells CASSPGDTYEQYF. CDR3 nucleotide sequence: TGTGCCAGCAGTCCCGGGGACACCTACGAGCAGTACTTC.

A note on this clonotype: One base away lies a much larger clone, so this may be a sequencing read error. The V call is TRBV2, the J call TRBJ2-3, with unresolved D. Matching the DNA end better, TRBJ1-5 makes the J call doubtful. Germline V lookup: CDR1 SNHLY, CDR2 FYNNEI. CDR3 length: 16 amino acids. The CDR3 protein is CASSERLAGGTDTQHF. The DNA for the CDR3 is TGTGCCAGCAGCGAAAGACTAGCGGGAGGCACAGATACGCAGCATTTT.

This clonotype appeared many times. This sequence joins TRBV28 and TRBJ2-7; 13 positions agree with TRBD2. The CDR3 is 17 residues long. Germline V gene data show CDR1 as MDHEN and CDR2 as SYDVKM. V was clipped by 4 bases and J by 3 bases; unmatched bases: 9. This CDR3 reads CASSSLPWTSGSYEQYF. As DNA, the CDR3 is TGTGCCAGCAGTTCGTTACCGTGGACTAGCGGGAGCTACGAGCAGTACTTC.

The chain joins TRBV12-5 to TRBJ2-1; 8 nucleotides line up with TRBD1. J lost 12 bases, V lost 5 bases, and 3 bases had no gene match. CDR1 and CDR2 from the germline V gene are LGHNT and FRNRAP. The CDR3 contains 11 residues. CDR3 amino acids: CASGPRGPQFF. Here the CDR3 DNA reads TGTGCTAGTGGTCCCAGGGGGCCGCAGTTCTTC.

At least ten counts were recorded for this clonotype. This chain connects TRBV4-3 to TRBJ2-3, with TRBD1 identical over 7 bases. V was clipped by 2 bases and J by 4 bases; unmatched bases: 9. Germline V gene data show CDR1 as LGHNA and CDR2 as YSLEER. This CDR3 is 16 amino acids long. Here the CDR3 reads CASSQQTGMGSDTQYF. The CDR3, as DNA: TGCGCCAGCAGCCAACAGACAGGGATGGGTTCAGATACGCAGTATTTT.

This clonotype was seen at least ten times. V is TRBV28 and J is TRBJ1-5; D not certain. This CDR3 contains 18 residues. Trimming shortened V by 5 bases and J by 0 bases, and 20 bases separated the two germline ends. Germline V gene sequence: CDR1 MDHEN, CDR2 SYDVKM. The CDR3 region is CASSPISKGGYSNQPQHF. Written as DNA, the CDR3 is TGTGCCAGCAGTCCCATCTCTAAGGGAGGCTATAGCAATCAGCCCCAGCATTTT.

The chain couples TRBV29-1 to TRBJ2-3; D assignment may be TRBD1 or TRBD2 (7 bases each). In germline, CDR1 is SQVTM, CDR2 ANQGSEA. V dropped 7 bases and J dropped 4 bases, with 18 bases sitting between them. This CDR3 is 14 amino acids long. The CDR3 is CSGRQGGFADTQYF. The CDR3 coding sequence is TGCAGCGGGCGACAGGGAGGGTTTGCAGATACGCAGTATTTT.

This clonotype was picked up many times. The chain uses TRBV6-2 or TRBV6-3 and TRBJ1-2, with TRBD1 matching over 10 bases. The germline V gene encodes CDR1 MNHEY and CDR2 SVGEGT. The ends lost 2 bases at V and 6 bases at J; junction bases unmatched: 3. The CDR3 is 14 residues long. The CDR3 region has the DNA TGTGCCAGCAGTTACGGCGGGACAGGGGATGGCTACACCTTC. Amino acids: CASSYGGTGDGYTF.

The table lists this clonotype with a few counts. The genes are TRBV7-8 and TRBJ1-4; TRBD1 matches 9 bases. Per germline, CDR1 SGHVS and CDR2 FQNEAQ. V lost 5 bases, J lost 9 bases, and 10 bases stayed unmatched. CDR3 size: 15 residues. In nucleotides, the CDR3 is TGTGCCAGCAGCGAGGCGGACAGGGGAGGGAAAAAACTGTTTTTT. This translates into CASSEADRGGKKLFF.

This clonotype was observed at least ten times. This chain connects TRBV7-6 to TRBJ2-3; 7 bases align to TRBD1. The V gene end was trimmed by 5 bases and the J gene end by 0 bases; junction bases not matched to a gene: 5. Germline V gives CDR1 SGHVS, CDR2 FNYEAQ. The CDR3 totals 15 residues. This CDR3 is CASSPTGFSTDTQYF. CDR3 coding DNA: TGTGCCAGCAGCCCGACAGGGTTTAGCACAGATACGCAGTATTTT.

There are many counts of this clonotype. The chain has TRBV20-1 and TRBJ2-7, with 7 positions matching TRBD1. V lost 5 bases and J lost 2; bases outside the gene matches: 6. CDR3 size: 13 residues. Germline V gene lookup returns CDR1 DFQATT and CDR2 SNEGSKA (reference sequence). Here the CDR3 DNA reads TGCAGTGCTTATAGGGACAGCGCCTACGAGCAGTACTTC. This sequence encodes CSAYRDSAYEQYF.

V is TRBV3-1 and J is TRBJ1-4; possible D gene TRBD1, 6 bases. Germline loops: CDR1 LGHDT, CDR2 YNNKEL (reference sequence). V lost 4 bases, J lost 7 bases, and 16 bases lay in between. The CDR3 contains 15 residues. The CDR3, as DNA: TGTGCCAGCAGCCTGCAGGGGCTCCGCGGTGAAAAACTGTTTTTT. It specifies CASSLQGLRGEKLFF.

In its sample, this clonotype was seen many times. The chain links TRBV5-6 to TRBJ2-1; D is unclear. The CDR3 consists of 15 residues. Trimming removed 1 base from V and 0 bases from J, with 8 bases in between. Germline-derived CDR1 and CDR2 are SGHDT and YYEEEE. The CDR3 loop is CASSLFHSSYNEQFF. DNA for the CDR3: TGTGCCAGCAGCTTGTTTCATAGCTCCTACAATGAGCAGTTCTTC.

This clonotype was observed a few times. This chain links TRBV7-9 with TRBJ2-1; TRBD1 is a possible D gene (5 bases). V was clipped by 3 bases and J by 8 bases, with 8 bases between them. This CDR3 region has 12 residues. Germline CDR1 is SEHNR and CDR2 is FQNEAQ (reference sequence). Here the CDR3 reads CASSFIGDEQFF. CDR3 nucleotide sequence: TGTGCCAGCAGCTTCATAGGGGATGAGCAGTTCTTC.

Ten or more counts support this clonotype. The rearrangement links TRBV20-1 to TRBJ2-2; D gene uncertain. The CDR3 loop spans 13 amino acids. Germline V gene data show CDR1 as DFQATT and CDR2 as SNEGSKA (reference sequence). V lost 5 bases, J lost 0 bases, and 7 bases lay in between. This chain's CDR3 is CSALAANTGELFF. In nucleotides, the CDR3 is TGCAGTGCTTTGGCAGCGAACACCGGGGAGCTGTTTTTT.

In this sample, this clonotype turned up many times. This rearrangement joins TRBV24-1 to TRBJ1-1; TRBD1 agrees at 8 bases. From germline, CDR1 is KGHDR and CDR2 SFDVKD. V lost 3 bases, J lost 2 bases, and 4 bases stayed unmatched. This CDR3 region has 15 residues. In nucleotides, the CDR3 is TGTGCCACCAGTGATGCCGGGACAGGCAACACTGAAGCTTTCTTT. Amino acids: CATSDAGTGNTEAFF.

This clonotype appeared a few times. V usage is TRBV2 and J usage is TRBJ2-5; D is unresolved. Germline values: CDR1 SNHLY, CDR2 FYNNEI. The V and J ends lost 4 bases and 4 bases respectively, with 7 bases between them. This CDR3 region has 12 residues. CDR3 protein: CASSGTGETQYF. For the CDR3, the DNA is TGTGCCAGCAGTGGAACGGGAGAGACCCAGTACTTC.

The V gene is TRBV3-1, the J gene TRBJ2-3; 9 nucleotides match TRBD2. The CDR3 loop spans 16 amino acids. J gave up 2 bases and V 3 bases, and 6 bases lay outside the gene matches. The germline CDR1 and CDR2 sequences are LGHDT and YNNKEL (reference sequence). CDR3 in DNA: TGTGCCAGCAGCCACCAGACTAGCGGATACACAGATACGCAGTATTTT. This translates into CASSHQTSGYTDTQYF.